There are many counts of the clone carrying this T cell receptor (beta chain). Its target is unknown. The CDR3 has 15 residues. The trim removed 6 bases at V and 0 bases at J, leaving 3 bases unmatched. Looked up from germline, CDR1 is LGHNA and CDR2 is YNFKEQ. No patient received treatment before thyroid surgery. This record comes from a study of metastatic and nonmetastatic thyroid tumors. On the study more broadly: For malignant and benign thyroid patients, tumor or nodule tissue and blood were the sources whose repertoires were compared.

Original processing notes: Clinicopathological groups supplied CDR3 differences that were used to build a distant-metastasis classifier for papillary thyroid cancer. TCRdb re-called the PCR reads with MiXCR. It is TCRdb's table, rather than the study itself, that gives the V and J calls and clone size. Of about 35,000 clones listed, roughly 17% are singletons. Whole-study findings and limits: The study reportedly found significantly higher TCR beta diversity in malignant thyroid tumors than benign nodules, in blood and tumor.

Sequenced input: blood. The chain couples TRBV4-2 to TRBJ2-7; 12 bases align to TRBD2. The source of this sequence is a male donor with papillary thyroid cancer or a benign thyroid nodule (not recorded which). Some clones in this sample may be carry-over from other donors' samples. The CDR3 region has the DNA TGTGCCAGCAGGACTAGCGGGAGTTTCTCCTACGAGCAGTACTTC. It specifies CASRTSGSFSYEQYF.